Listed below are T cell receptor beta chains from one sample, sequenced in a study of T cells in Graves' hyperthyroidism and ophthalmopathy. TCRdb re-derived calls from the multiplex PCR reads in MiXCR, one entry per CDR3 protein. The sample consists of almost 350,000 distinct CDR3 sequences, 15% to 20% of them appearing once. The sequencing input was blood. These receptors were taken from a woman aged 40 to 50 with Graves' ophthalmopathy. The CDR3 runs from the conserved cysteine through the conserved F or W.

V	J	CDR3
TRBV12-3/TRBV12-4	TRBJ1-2	CASSPRTDNYGYTF
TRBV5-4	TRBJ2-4	CASSLEDLTGTRGGAKNIQYF
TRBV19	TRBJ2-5	CASRDSGLAGGPRETQYF
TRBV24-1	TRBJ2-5	CATSETGAQETQYF
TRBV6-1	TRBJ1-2	CASSPGTGGSAF
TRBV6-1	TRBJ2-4	CASGPDGGEDIQYF
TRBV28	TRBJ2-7	CASSTRTGAYEQYF
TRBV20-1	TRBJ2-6	CSALRSPGANVLTF
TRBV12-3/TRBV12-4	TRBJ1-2	CASRITETYGYNF
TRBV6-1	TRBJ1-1	CASSEGGNLEAFF
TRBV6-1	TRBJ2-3	CASTRSDTQYF
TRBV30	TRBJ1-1	CAWSHGGNTEAFF
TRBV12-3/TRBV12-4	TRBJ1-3	CASSLTPSGNTIYF
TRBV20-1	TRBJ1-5	CSARGPGRAPNQPQHF
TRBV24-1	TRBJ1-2	CATSDAGAISYTF
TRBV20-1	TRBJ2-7	CSALPSAGEGYYEQYF
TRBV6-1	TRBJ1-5	CASSEVGLKEQPQHF
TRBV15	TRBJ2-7	CATSRSKGAREQYF
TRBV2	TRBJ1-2	CASSGQGGGYTF
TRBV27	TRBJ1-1	CASILGGVTEAFF
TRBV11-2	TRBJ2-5	CASSSDRGWETQYF
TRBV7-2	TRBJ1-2	CASSPGTSGGYSF
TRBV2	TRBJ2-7	CASRADSQGAYEQYF
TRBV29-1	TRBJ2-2	CSVEEGTSGSPGELFF
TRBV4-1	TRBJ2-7	CASSHPSRQHEQYF